This T cell receptor beta chain was profiled in a study of blood T cell repertoires in COVID-19. Study details: From T cells, B-cell-depleted T cells, or PBMCs came the material, which was cDNA or gDNA.

The CDR3 loop spans 12 amino acids. Per germline, CDR1 WSHSY and CDR2 SAAADI. Trimming took 4 bases from V and 8 from J, leaving 11 bases between them. Generated by immunoSEQ multiplex PCR, the TCRdb table keeps only in-frame clones and is missing some. The sample lists approximately 51,000 clones, around 85% seen once, with approximately 15% in the top ten. What was sequenced was peripheral blood. This rearrangement joins TRBV10-2 to TRBJ1-2, with D hard to call. The clonotype was recovered from a human donor in a cohort sampled during active COVID-19. The CDR3: CASSVNREGYTF. Written as DNA, the CDR3 is TGCGCCAGCAGTGTAAACCGCGAGGGCTACACCTTC.